This T cell receptor (beta chain) was sequenced in a study of human versus mouse CDR3 diversity and MHC coevolution (dated by TCRdb to the late 2010s). Turning to the overall study: The immunoSEQ assay was reported to detect one in 200,000 T cells and to minimize amplification bias from multiplex PCR. Across mouse and human samples, each sample had between 0.6 x 10^7 and 1.6 x 10^7 valid reads. As a reference point for TCR selection on multiple MHC II alleles, the study used human naive CD4 T cell repertoires and compared them against human-TCR-locus transgenic mice that have a single MHC II. The human cohort comprised three healthy volunteer blood donors, one aged 30 to 39, one aged 40 to 49 and one aged 60 to 70 at collection. Broad study findings and their caveats: The largest TCR beta repertoire, 1.5 million to 2 million clonotypes, was estimated by iCHAO1 for humans, a finding likely attributable to selection by multiple MHC II molecules. On average, humans had more CDR3 deletions and insertions than mice, indicating greater exonuclease and TdT activity. Repertoire diversity was not considered directly comparable between humans and mice because human T cells were selected on about 6 MHC II alleles. The lowest clonal inequality scores among all compared groups were observed in most of the three human donors.

On this clone itself: The clone's antigen remains unknown. The input lacks base qualities; no much larger clone sits a single base away.

Genomic DNA was extracted from the sorted cells using the QIAGEN blood and tissue kit and was quantified on a NanoDrop 1000. Deep sequencing and quantification of TCR alpha and beta chains were performed on the immunoSEQ platform by multiplex PCR of genomic DNA. The authors processed their data as follows. IMGT gene and region definitions were used to annotate TCR sequences. As a stand-in for the preselection repertoire, out-of-frame rearrangements were used and set against in-frame clonotypes. The iCHAO1 estimator provided with the immunoSEQ platform was used to estimate repertoire size. Clonal inequality was measured with a Gini index on in-frame amino acid clonotypes, based on the Lorenz curve. Shared clonotypes were counted with the intersect function of the R package tcR, and similarity was scored with the Jaccard index. The R prcomp function was used without normalization to run principal component analysis of V, J and V-J usage frequencies. TCRdb re-hosts the immuneACCESS table, in-frame sequences only. Its copies lack some clones; in the studies checked, an unresolved V gene accounts for under half of them, and the cause for the rest is not known. V and J calls and clone size come straight from that table; D and trimming were deduced from the DNA. This sample has roughly 80,000 clones in its table, and just under 95% of those were observed once. The ten largest clones represent around 0.15% of the sample.

Naive CD4 T cells, defined as CD45RO-negative and CD62L-positive, were isolated from PBMCs by fluorescence-activated cell sorting. About 50 ml of fresh peripheral blood was drawn per donor, and PBMCs were isolated by Ficoll density centrifugation. All samples were sorted on a FACSAria III instrument and reached purity above 85%. CDR1 and CDR2 are drawn from the germline V gene: MGHDK, SYGVNS. V ends up 6 bases short and J 0 bases short, with an unmatched junction base count of 5. The CDR3 contains 15 residues, cysteine and phenylalanine counted. Just CDR3 DNA is preserved here, 45 bases in frame from base 1.

Recombination joined TRBV25-1 with TRBJ1-3; TRBD1 agrees with 7 junctional bases. The sample taken for sequencing was naive CD4+ T cells from blood. The cell subset or site label of this sample denotes: CD45RO-negative CD62L-positive naive CD4 T cells. The sequence was collected from a person aged 30-70 years in good health. CDR3 region: CASRGTAPSGNTIYF. Here is the DNA: TGTGCCAGCAGGGGGACAGCGCCCTCTGGAAACACCATATATTTT.